This entry lists 29 T cell receptor beta chains sequenced from one sample in a study of radiotherapy plus CTLA-4 blockade in lung cancer. Profiling relied on immunoSEQ multiplex PCR, and the TCRdb table lists in-frame clones only, not all of them. The data hold about 43,000 clones, with about 70% observed a single time. The sample consisted of peripheral blood, taken from a patient treated with radiotherapy plus ipilimumab. These receptors originate from a human donor with non-small cell lung cancer who had a partial response to radiotherapy plus ipilimumab.

This clone was observed once. The chain couples TRBV6-5 to TRBJ2-7; TRBD1 matches 9 bases. Trimming cost V 8 bases and J 4 bases; bases outside gene matches: 9. Germline V lookup: CDR1 MNHEY, CDR2 SVGAGI. The length of the CDR3 is 14 residues. CDR3 region: CASSRGQGFYEQYF. CDR3 nucleotides: TGTGCCAGCTCCCGGGGACAGGGATTTTACGAGCAGTACTTC.

This sequence joins TRBV5-1 and TRBJ1-2; 8 positions match TRBD1. V dropped 6 bases and J dropped 8; count of bases not matched to a gene: 12. Germline CDR1 reads SGHRS; CDR2 reads YFSETQ. This CDR3 is 14 amino acids long. The DNA of the CDR3 is TGCGCCAGCAACCCTTCAGGGGGCCGTGAAGGCTACACCTTC. Amino acids: CASNPSGGREGYTF.

This sequence joins TRBV18 and TRBJ1-1; D is perhaps TRBD1 (6 bases). CDR1 and CDR2 from the germline V gene are KGHSH and LQKENI. This CDR3 comprises 16 residues. V was clipped by 2 bases and J by 4 bases, with 17 bases between them. The CDR3 coding sequence is TGTGCCAGCTCACCAATGGCTCTTGGGGGCCGCACTGAAGCTTTCTTT. It codes for CASSPMALGGRTEAFF.

This clone has only a few counts. The V and J genes are TRBV27 and TRBJ1-4, with TRBD1 matching over 10 bases. V shed 8 bases and J 5 bases; nucleotides not matched to a gene: 8. Per germline, CDR1 MNHEY and CDR2 SMNVEV (reference sequence). This CDR3 is built from 15 residues. Here the CDR3 reads CASSPTGGENEKLFF. As DNA, the CDR3 is TGTGCCAGCTCTCCGACAGGGGGCGAGAATGAAAAACTGTTTTTT.

This clone has just a few counts. The chain is built from TRBV19 and TRBJ2-7, with D tentatively TRBD1 (6 bases). V was pared by 10 bases and J by 0 bases, with 16 bases between. The germline V gene encodes CDR1 LNHDA and CDR2 SQIVND (reference sequence). The CDR3 runs 14 residues. CDR3 sequence (DNA): TGTGCCACCAGACAGGCTCGGGGCTCCTACGAGCAGTACTTC. Translated: CATRQARGSYEQYF.

The V call is TRBV30, the J call TRBJ1-1; tentatively, D is TRBD1 (5 bases). Trimming pared 4 bases from V and 4 bases from J, leaving 19 bases between. CDR3 length equals 15 residues. Germline assignment: CDR1 GTSNPN and CDR2 SVGIG (reference sequence). CDR3 nucleotides: TGTGCCTGGATTACGCCCCGACAGCTTATCACTGAAGCTTTCTTT. It codes for CAWITPRQLITEAFF.

The V call is TRBV5-6, the J call TRBJ2-1, with 8 nucleotides matching TRBD1. V lost 4 bases, J lost 1 base, and 4 bases stayed unmatched. CDR1 and CDR2 (germline): SGHDT, YYEEEE. The CDR3 runs to 15 residues. The CDR3 DNA reads TGTGCCAGCAGCCCGACAGGGGAATCCTACAATGAGCAGTTCTTC. Its translation: CASSPTGESYNEQFF.

The rearrangement links TRBV2 to TRBJ2-2; tentative D call: TRBD2 (7 bases). Trimming took off 0 bases at V and 5 bases at J, with 10 bases between the two ends. This CDR3 spans 15 amino acids. Germline CDR1 is SNHLY and CDR2 is FYNNEI. The CDR3 sequence is CASSEAGRGTGELFF. The CDR3 DNA sequence: TGTGCCAGCAGTGAAGCGGGGAGGGGGACCGGGGAGCTGTTTTTT.

The chain is built from TRBV5-1 and TRBJ2-3, with 7 bases identical to TRBD1. After removal of 0 bases from V and 2 bases from J, the junction contained 3 bases not matched to a gene. The CDR3 runs 15 residues. Germline CDR1 reads SGHRS; CDR2 reads YFSETQ. CDR3 sequence reads: CASSLVGQATDTQYF. DNA for the CDR3: TGCGCCAGCAGCTTGGTAGGACAGGCCACAGATACGCAGTATTTT.

The chain uses TRBV29-1 and TRBJ1-3; TRBD1 matches 8 bases. There are 15 residues in the CDR3. Trimming cost V 7 bases and J 0 bases; bases outside gene matches: 8. CDR1 is SQVTM and CDR2 is ANQGSEA in the germline V gene. The DNA of the CDR3 is TGCAGCGCCCGGACAGGGAGCAACTCTGGAAACACCATATATTTT. Translating gives CSARTGSNSGNTIYF.

This chain links TRBV6-1 with TRBJ1-6, with D unclear. Germline V gene sequence: CDR1 MNHNS, CDR2 SASEGT. The CDR3 totals 15 residues. Trimming took off 1 base at V and 7 bases at J, with 11 bases between the two ends. CDR3 loop: CASSEDAPGNSPLHF. CDR3 nucleotide sequence: TGTGCCAGCAGTGAAGATGCGCCGGGGAATTCACCCCTCCACTTT.

This clone has a handful of counts. V and J are TRBV18 and TRBJ1-3, with 10 bases that match TRBD1. V lost 5 bases to trimming and J lost 1 base; unmatched junction nucleotides: 14. The CDR3 loop spans 19 amino acids. Germline CDR1 and CDR2: KGHSH and LQKENI. CDR3 sequence: CASSFRTPGQGLSGNTIYF. CDR3 DNA: TGTGCCAGCTCATTTCGAACGCCGGGACAGGGGCTTTCTGGAAACACCATATATTTT.

As regards this clone: Other nucleotide sequences in the sample specify the same CDR3. This rearrangement joins TRBV14 to TRBJ2-1; 11 bases fit TRBD2. From germline, CDR1 is SGHDN and CDR2 FVKESK. CDR3 size: 15 residues. The junction had 6 bases not matched to a gene; V was cut back by 4 bases and J by 7 bases. This chain's CDR3 is CASSPVAGGGNEQFF. The CDR3 DNA reads TGTGCCAGCAGCCCCGTAGCGGGGGGGGGTAATGAGCAGTTCTTC.

This clone was observed a few times. The chain carries TRBV30 and TRBJ2-7, with TRBD1 as a possible D gene (5 bases). The ends were cut back, 3 bases at V and 2 bases at J, with 14 bases in the middle. The CDR3 sequence is 14 residues long. Looked up from germline, CDR1 is GTSNPN and CDR2 is SVGIG (reference sequence). The CDR3 DNA follows: TGTGCCTGGAGGCTTACAGGCGCTACCTACGAGCAGTACTTC. As protein: CAWRLTGATYEQYF.

The V call is TRBV29-1, the J call TRBJ2-7; TRBD2 matches at 8 bases. J lost 1 base, V lost 4 bases, and 6 bases had no gene match. Germline V gene lookup returns CDR1 SQVTM and CDR2 ANQGSEA. The CDR3 totals 14 residues. CDR3 in DNA: TGCAGCGTTGGGGGAGCGGGGGCTTCCTACGAGCAGTACTTC. As protein: CSVGGAGASYEQYF.

The CDR3 loop is CATADSGNTGELFF. CDR3 nucleotides: TGTGCCACGGCGGATAGCGGGAACACCGGGGAGCTGTTTTTT. V and J are TRBV10-3 and TRBJ2-2; D may be TRBD2 (6 bases). The CDR3 has 14 amino acids. CDR1 is ENHRY, CDR2 SYGVKD, per germline. Trimming removed 10 bases at V and 1 base at J, with 13 bases between.

This clone was observed at least ten times. The chain combines TRBV19 with TRBJ1-3; the D is unclear. Trimming cost V 7 bases and J 6 bases, with 16 bases left between them. Germline V gene lookup returns CDR1 LNHDA and CDR2 SQIVND (reference sequence). The CDR3 contains 14 residues. This chain's CDR3 is CASNSGSSLNTIYF. CDR3 DNA sequence: TGTGCCAGTAACAGCGGATCCTCTTTAAACACCATATATTTT.

The rearrangement joins TRBV29-1 to TRBJ2-1, with 9 bases aligning to TRBD2. CDR1 is SQVTM and CDR2 is ANQGSEA in the germline V gene. The CDR3 sequence is 17 residues long. V shed 6 bases and J 0 bases; nucleotides not matched to a gene: 12. The CDR3 DNA sequence: TGCAGCGTCACCACTAGCGGGCCTCGAAGCTCCTACAATGAGCAGTTCTTC. It yields the protein CSVTTSGPRSSYNEQFF.

The rearrangement links TRBV10-1 to TRBJ1-1; TRBD1 might be the D (6 bases). V was pared by 6 bases and J by 2 bases, with 19 bases between. The germline gives CDR1 WNHNN, CDR2 SYGVQD (reference sequence). This CDR3 has 16 amino acids. This CDR3 reads CASRPLIQGRNTEAFF. CDR3 bases: TGCGCCAGCAGACCGTTAATTCAGGGGCGTAACACTGAAGCTTTCTTT.

This chain connects TRBV6-5 to TRBJ1-1; 7 bases match TRBD1. The CDR3 has 14 amino acids. CDR1 is MNHEY and CDR2 is SVGAGI in the germline V gene. V was clipped by 6 bases and J by 4 bases; unmatched bases: 8. CDR3 protein: CASRRTGVGTEAFF. As DNA, the CDR3 is TGTGCCAGCAGACGTACAGGGGTTGGCACTGAAGCTTTCTTT.

The CDR3 is CASSVWGREADTQYF. The CDR3, as DNA: TGTGCCAGCAGTGTTTGGGGCAGGGAGGCAGATACGCAGTATTTT. This chain joins TRBV25-1 and TRBJ2-3; D is perhaps TRBD2 (6 bases). CDR3 length: 15 amino acids. V was pared by 4 bases and J by 4 bases, with 15 bases between. Germline CDR1 is MGHDK and CDR2 is SYGVNS.

This clone appeared a few times. The chain recombines TRBV14 with TRBJ1-2; D may be TRBD1 (5 bases). This CDR3 has 13 residues. V gave up 4 bases and J gave up 5 bases, with 11 bases separating them. Germline V gene sequence: CDR1 SGHDN, CDR2 FVKESK. This CDR3 is CASSPSQGYGYTF. CDR3 nucleotide sequence: TGTGCCAGCAGCCCCTCCCAGGGATATGGCTACACCTTC.

The chain has TRBV2 and TRBJ1-1; 8 bases align to TRBD1. The germline CDR1 and CDR2 sequences are SNHLY and FYNNEI. J was trimmed by 2 bases and V by 10 bases; bases with no gene match: 3. The CDR3 is 12 amino acids. Here the CDR3 reads CATDRGNTEAFF. CDR3 sequence (DNA): TGTGCCACCGACAGGGGAAACACTGAAGCTTTCTTT.

The genes are TRBV19 and TRBJ2-3; no firm D call. CDR1 is LNHDA, CDR2 SQIVND, per germline (reference sequence). The CDR3 loop spans 15 amino acids. V was clipped by 6 bases and J by 2 bases, with 15 bases between them. CDR3 DNA: TGTGCCAGTAGGGCCCGTACCATCCACACAGATACGCAGTATTTT. Translating it yields CASRARTIHTDTQYF.

The chain couples TRBV5-1 to TRBJ1-4; no definite D call. The CDR3 loop spans 15 amino acids. V was cut by 2 bases and J by 7 bases, with 15 bases left in between. The germline CDR1 and CDR2 sequences are SGHRS and YFSETQ. The CDR3 spells CASSFNTGGSEKLFF. The CDR3 bases are TGCGCCAGCAGCTTTAACACCGGAGGGAGTGAAAAACTGTTTTTT.

The CDR3 coding sequence is TGTGCCAGCAGTTTAGGGACAGCAAACACTGAAGCTTTCTTT. It yields the protein CASSLGTANTEAFF. The chain uses TRBV27 and TRBJ1-1; 7 bases are a match to TRBD1. CDR1 is MNHEY, CDR2 SMNVEV, per germline (reference sequence). The CDR3 consists of 14 residues. Trimming cost V 2 bases and J 2 bases; bases outside gene matches: 2.

The chain employs TRBV9 and TRBJ2-3, with D perhaps matching TRBD2 (6 bases). This CDR3 has 16 amino acids. The germline V gene has CDR1 SGDLS and CDR2 YYNGEE. The ends were cut back, 0 bases at V and 1 base at J, with 12 bases in the middle. The DNA of the CDR3 is TGTGCCAGCAGCGTAGATTGGGCTAGCGGCACAGATACGCAGTATTTT. Translation gives CASSVDWASGTDTQYF.

This rearrangement joins TRBV9 to TRBJ2-3; TRBD1 might be the D (5 bases). V was clipped by 3 bases and J by 1 base, with 15 bases between them. Germline CDR1 SGDLS, CDR2 YYNGEE. The CDR3 has 16 residues. The CDR3 bases are TGTGCCAGCAGCGGCCAGGGTAGTGGGCGCACAGATACGCAGTATTTT. Protein sequence: CASSGQGSGRTDTQYF.

This chain uses TRBV7-2 with TRBJ1-2; tentatively, D is TRBD1 (5 bases). Germline CDR1 reads SGHTA; CDR2 reads FQGNSA. The CDR3 has 15 residues. V shed 1 base and J shed 3 bases, with 12 bases lying between them. This CDR3 reads CASSLVPGGDYGYTF. CDR3 nucleotides: TGTGCCAGCAGCTTAGTGCCGGGGGGGGACTATGGCTACACCTTC.